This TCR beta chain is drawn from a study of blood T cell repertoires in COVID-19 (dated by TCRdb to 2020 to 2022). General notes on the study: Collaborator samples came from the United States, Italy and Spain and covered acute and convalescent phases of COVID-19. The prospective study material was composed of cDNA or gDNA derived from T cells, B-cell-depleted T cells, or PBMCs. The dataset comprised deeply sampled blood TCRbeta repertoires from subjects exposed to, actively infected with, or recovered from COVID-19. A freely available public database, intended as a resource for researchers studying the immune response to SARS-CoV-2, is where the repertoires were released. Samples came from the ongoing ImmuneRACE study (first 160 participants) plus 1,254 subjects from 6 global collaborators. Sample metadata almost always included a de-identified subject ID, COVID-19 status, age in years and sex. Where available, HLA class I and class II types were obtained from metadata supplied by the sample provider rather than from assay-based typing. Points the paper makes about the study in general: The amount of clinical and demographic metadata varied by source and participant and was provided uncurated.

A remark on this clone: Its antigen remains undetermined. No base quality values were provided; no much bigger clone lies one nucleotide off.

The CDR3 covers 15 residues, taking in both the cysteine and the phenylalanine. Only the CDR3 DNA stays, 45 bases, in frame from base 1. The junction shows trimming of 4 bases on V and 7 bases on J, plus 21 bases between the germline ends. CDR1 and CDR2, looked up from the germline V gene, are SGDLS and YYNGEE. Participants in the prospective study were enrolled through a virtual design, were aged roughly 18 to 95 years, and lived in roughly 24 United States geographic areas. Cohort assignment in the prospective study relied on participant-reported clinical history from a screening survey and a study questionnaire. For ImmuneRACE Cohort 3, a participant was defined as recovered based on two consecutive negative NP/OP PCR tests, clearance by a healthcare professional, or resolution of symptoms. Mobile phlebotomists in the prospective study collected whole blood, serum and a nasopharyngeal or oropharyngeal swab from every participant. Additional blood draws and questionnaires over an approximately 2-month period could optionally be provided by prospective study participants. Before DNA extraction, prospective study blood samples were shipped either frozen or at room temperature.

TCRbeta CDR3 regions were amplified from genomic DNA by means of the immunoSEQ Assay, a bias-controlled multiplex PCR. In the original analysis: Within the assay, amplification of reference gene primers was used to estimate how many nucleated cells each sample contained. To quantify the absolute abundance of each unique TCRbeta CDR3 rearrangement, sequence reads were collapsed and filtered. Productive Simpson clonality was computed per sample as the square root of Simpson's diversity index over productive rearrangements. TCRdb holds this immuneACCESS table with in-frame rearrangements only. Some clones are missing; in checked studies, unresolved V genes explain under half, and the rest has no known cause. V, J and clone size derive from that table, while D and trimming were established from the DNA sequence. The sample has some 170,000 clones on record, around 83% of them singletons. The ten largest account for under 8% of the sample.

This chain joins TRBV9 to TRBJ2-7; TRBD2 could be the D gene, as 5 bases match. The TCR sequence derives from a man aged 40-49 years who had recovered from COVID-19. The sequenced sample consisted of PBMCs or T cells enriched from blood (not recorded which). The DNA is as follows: TGTGCCAGCAGCCCAGCAAGTCCGGGGTTTGGGGAGCAGTACTTC. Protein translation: CASSPASPGFGEQYF.